This TCR beta chain originates from a study of T cell repertoires in cytomegalovirus infection. One entry per CDR3 protein results from TCRdb running MiXCR on the reads. The sample consists of 110,000 to 150,000 distinct CDR3 sequences, 6.5% of them appearing once. The V and J ends lost 5 bases and 7 bases respectively, with 23 bases between them. CDR1 and CDR2 from the germline V gene are SGHRS and YFSETQ. The CDR3 length is 16 residues. The sequencing input was PBMCs. The sequence came from a human donor in good health (CMV status not recorded). Some clones in this sample may be carry-over from other donors' samples. This chain joins TRBV5-1 and TRBJ2-3; D remains ambiguous. The CDR3 DNA reads TGCGCCAGCAGAGCCCTCGAGTCAGCCGGCTCCAATACGCAGTATTTT. It codes for CASRALESAGSNTQYF. Full variable domain (remainder filled in from reference TRBV5-1 and TRBJ2-3): KAGVTQTPRYLIKTRGQQVTLSCSPISGHRSVSWYQQTPGQGLQFLFEYFSETQRNKGNFPGRFSGRQFSNSRSEMNVSTLELGDSALYLCASRALESAGSNTQYFGPGTRLTVL.